Reported below is one TCR beta chain. The sample belongs to a study of control samples from healthy donors and cancer patients. The germline gives CDR1 LNHDA, CDR2 SQIVND (reference sequence). The ends were cut back, 3 bases at V and 4 bases at J, with 15 bases in the middle. The CDR3 length is 15 residues. Sequencing was performed with immunoSEQ multiplex PCR; in TCRdb, only in-frame clones are kept and a portion is missing. The repertoire has some 220,000 clones, just under 95% of them found once; the top ten carry approximately 1.5%. This chain connects TRBV19 to TRBJ1-2, with D possibly being TRBD1 (6 bases). The receptor was isolated from a man aged 50-59 years in good health. The sample taken for sequencing was blood. In nucleotides, the CDR3 is TGTGCCAGTAGTATCGTCGGGGGCTCGGTCTATGGCTACACCTTC. Translation gives CASSIVGGSVYGYTF.